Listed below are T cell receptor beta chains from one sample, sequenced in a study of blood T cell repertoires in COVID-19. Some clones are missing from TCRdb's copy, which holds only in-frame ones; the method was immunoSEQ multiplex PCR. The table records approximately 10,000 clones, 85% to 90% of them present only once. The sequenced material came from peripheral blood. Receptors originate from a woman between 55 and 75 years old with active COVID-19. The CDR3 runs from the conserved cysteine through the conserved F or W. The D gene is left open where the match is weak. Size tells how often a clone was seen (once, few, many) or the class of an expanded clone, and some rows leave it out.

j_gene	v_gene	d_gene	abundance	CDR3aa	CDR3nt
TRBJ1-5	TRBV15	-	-	CATSRTREAELMANQPQHF	TGTGCCACCAGCAGAACCCGAGAGGCAGAGCTGATGGCAAATCAGCCCCAGCATTTT
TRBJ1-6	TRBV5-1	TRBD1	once	CASSQGQGYNSPLHF	TGCGCCAGCAGCCAGGGACAGGGGTATAATTCACCCCTCCACTTT
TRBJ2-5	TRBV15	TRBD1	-	CATSRDTGQGLGETQYF	TGTGCCACCAGCAGAGACACGGGACAGGGTTTAGGGGAGACCCAGTACTTC
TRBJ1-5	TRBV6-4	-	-	CASSIPQGQQPQHF	TGTGCCAGCAGCATCCCCCAGGGCCAGCAGCCCCAGCATTTT
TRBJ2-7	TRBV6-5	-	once	CASSYSPTPGNYEQYF	TGTGCCAGCAGTTACTCTCCGACGCCCGGGAACTACGAGCAGTACTTC
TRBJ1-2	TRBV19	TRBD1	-	CASSIGTGTGRNYGYTF	TGTGCCAGTAGTATAGGGACCGGGACAGGGCGGAACTATGGCTACACCTTC
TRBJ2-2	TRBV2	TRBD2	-	CASRTSGGNTGELFF	TGTGCCAGCAGAACTAGCGGGGGGAACACCGGGGAGCTGTTTTTT
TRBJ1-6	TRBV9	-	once	CASSVAGRASVDSPLHF	TGTGCCAGCAGCGTAGCCGGCAGGGCGTCTGTAGATTCACCCCTCCACTTT
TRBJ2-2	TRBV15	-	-	CATSKTGNTGELFF	TGTGCCACCAGCAAAACAGGGAACACCGGGGAGCTGTTTTTT
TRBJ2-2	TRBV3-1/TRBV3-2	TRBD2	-	CATSPSGMVGTGELFF	TGTGCCACCTCTCCTAGCGGGATGGTAGGGACCGGGGAGCTGTTTTTT
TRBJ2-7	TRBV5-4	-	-	CASSWTVDSYEQYF	TGTGCCAGCAGCTGGACAGTAGACTCCTACGAGCAGTACTTC
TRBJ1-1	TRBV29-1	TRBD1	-	CSFDRAAEAFF	TGCAGCTTCGACAGGGCCGCTGAAGCTTTCTTT
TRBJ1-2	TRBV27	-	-	CASSLSSGNGYTF	TGTGCCAGCAGTTTATCGTCGGGGAACGGCTACACCTTC
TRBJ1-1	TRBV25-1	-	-	CASRTVQGVNGEAFF	TGTGCCAGCAGGACCGTTCAAGGGGTGAACGGAGAAGCTTTCTTT
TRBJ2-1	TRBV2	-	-	CASSDRVRANEQFF	TGTGCCAGCAGTGACAGGGTAAGGGCCAATGAGCAGTTCTTC
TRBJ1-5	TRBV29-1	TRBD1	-	CSVELGGQGNQPQHF	TGCAGCGTTGAATTAGGAGGACAGGGTAATCAGCCCCAGCATTTT
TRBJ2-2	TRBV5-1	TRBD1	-	CASSAGTGTGELFF	TGCGCCAGCAGCGCAGGGACAGGGACCGGGGAGCTGTTTTTT
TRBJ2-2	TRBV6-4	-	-	CASSDSGRGAIGELFF	TGTGCCAGCAGTGACTCGGGCAGGGGAGCGATCGGGGAGCTGTTTTTT
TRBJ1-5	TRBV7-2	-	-	CASSLRVSGDQPQHF	TGTGCCAGCAGCTTAAGGGTGTCAGGGGATCAGCCCCAGCATTTT
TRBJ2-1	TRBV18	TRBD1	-	CASSPIQGATFNEQFF	TGTGCCAGCTCACCGATACAGGGGGCGACGTTCAATGAGCAGTTCTTC
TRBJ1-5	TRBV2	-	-	CASSREGNQPQHF	TGTGCCAGTTCCAGGGAGGGCAATCAGCCCCAGCATTTT
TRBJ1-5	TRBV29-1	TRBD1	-	CSARQGEDQPQHF	TGCAGCGCCCGACAGGGGGAGGATCAGCCCCAGCATTTT
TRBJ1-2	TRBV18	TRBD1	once	CASSLEGQGARYGYTF	TGTGCCAGCTCACTCGAGGGACAGGGGGCGCGGTATGGCTACACCTTC
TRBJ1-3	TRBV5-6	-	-	CASTSSDGISGNTIYF	TGTGCCAGCACTTCCTCGGACGGGATCTCTGGAAACACCATATATTTT
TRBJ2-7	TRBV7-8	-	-	CASSLARRGGYEQYF	TGTGCCAGCAGCTTAGCGCGGAGGGGCGGGTACGAGCAGTACTTC
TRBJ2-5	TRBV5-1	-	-	CASRYQETQYF	TGCGCCAGCAGGTATCAAGAGACCCAGTACTTC
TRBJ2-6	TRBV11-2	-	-	CASSLLRGVGANVLTF	TGTGCCAGCAGTCTCCTCAGGGGGGTTGGGGCCAACGTCCTGACTTTC
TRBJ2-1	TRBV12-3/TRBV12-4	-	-	CASSLAYHNEQFF	TGTGCCAGCAGTTTAGCCTATCACAATGAGCAGTTCTTC
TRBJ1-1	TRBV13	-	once	CASSLEGGAAEAFF	TGTGCCAGCAGCTTAGAAGGCGGTGCCGCTGAAGCTTTCTTT
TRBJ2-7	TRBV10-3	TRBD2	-	CAIREGLAGEVREQYF	TGTGCCATCAGAGAGGGACTAGCGGGAGAGGTTCGCGAGCAGTACTTC
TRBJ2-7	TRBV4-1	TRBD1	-	CASSQVPGTGGSYEQYF	TGCGCCAGCAGCCAAGTACCCGGGACAGGGGGCTCCTACGAGCAGTACTTC
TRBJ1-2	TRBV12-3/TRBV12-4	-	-	CASSLAGGYTF	TGTGCCAGCAGTTTAGCCGGTGGCTACACCTTC
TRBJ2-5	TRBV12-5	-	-	CASGLGQHQETQYF	TGTGCTAGTGGTTTGGGACAACACCAAGAGACCCAGTACTTC
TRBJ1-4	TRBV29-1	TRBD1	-	CSVELWDRRGEKLFF	TGCAGCGTTGAACTCTGGGACAGGCGCGGAGAAAAACTGTTTTTT
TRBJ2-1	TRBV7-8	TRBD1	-	CASSPGQASYNEQFF	TGTGCCAGCAGCCCGGGACAGGCTTCCTACAATGAGCAGTTCTTC
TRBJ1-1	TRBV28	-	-	CASTPPGQNTEAFF	TGTGCCAGCACCCCACCGGGACAGAACACTGAAGCTTTCTTT
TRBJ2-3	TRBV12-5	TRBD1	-	CASGLGTGPPDTQYF	TGTGCTAGTGGTTTGGGGACAGGCCCGCCAGATACGCAGTATTTT
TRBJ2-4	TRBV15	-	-	CATFPGGRQYLAKNIQYF	TGTGCCACCTTCCCCGGGGGGCGTCAATACCTAGCCAAAAACATTCAGTACTTC
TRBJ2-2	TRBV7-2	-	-	CASSLASGRTGELFF	TGTGCCAGCAGCTTAGCAAGCGGGCGGACCGGGGAGCTGTTTTTT
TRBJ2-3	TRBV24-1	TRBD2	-	CAASRPGGDFGDTQYF	TGTGCCGCGTCTCGCCCGGGGGGGGACTTTGGAGATACGCAGTATTTT